The rows below give T cell receptor beta chains drawn from one sample of a study of regulatory T cells in long-lasting Graves disease. Using its own MiXCR run on the multiplex PCR reads, TCRdb lists one record per CDR3 protein. The sample consists of a few hundred thousand distinct CDR3 sequences, approximately 16% of them appearing once. These data were likewise used in another study, on T cells in Graves' hyperthyroidism and ophthalmopathy.

Here the sequenced sample was peripheral blood mononuclear cells (PBMCs), taken at new diagnosis, from a patient treated with antithyroid drugs. All receptors come from a woman aged 40 to 50 with Graves disease. Each CDR3 is given with its conserved first and last residue. The D gene is left open where the match is weak. Expanded clones get a size class; other rows say once, few or many, or leave the size out.

j_gene: TRBJ2-5
abundance: many
d_gene: NA
v_gene: TRBV11-3
CDR3nt: TGTGCCAGCAGCTTAGGGGCGGGAGAGACCCAGTACTTC
CDR3aa: CASSLGAGETQYF

j_gene: TRBJ2-2
abundance: NA
d_gene: NA
v_gene: TRBV11-3
CDR3nt: TGTGCCAGCAGCTTTACCGGGTTCACCGGGGAGCTGTTTTTT
CDR3aa: CASSFTGFTGELFF

j_gene: TRBJ2-2
abundance: many
d_gene: NA
v_gene: TRBV20-1
CDR3nt: TGCAGTGCCCTTCAAGACAGGCCGGACACCGGGGAGCTGTTTTTT
CDR3aa: CSALQDRPDTGELFF

j_gene: TRBJ2-3
abundance: few
d_gene: TRBD1
v_gene: TRBV3-1
CDR3nt: TGTGCCAGCAGCCGATCTGACAGGGGTCACCTCGGCACAGATACGCAGTATTTT
CDR3aa: CASSRSDRGHLGTDTQYF

j_gene: TRBJ2-5
abundance: many
d_gene: NA
v_gene: TRBV29-1
CDR3nt: TGCAGCGCAAGGAGGCTACAAGAGACCCAGTACTTC
CDR3aa: CSARRLQETQYF

j_gene: TRBJ1-4
abundance: many
d_gene: TRBD1
v_gene: TRBV28
CDR3nt: TGTGCCAGCAGTGGGACAGGGGTGCGAAAACTGTTTTTT
CDR3aa: CASSGTGVRKLFF

j_gene: TRBJ2-7
abundance: NA
d_gene: TRBD1
v_gene: TRBV12-3/TRBV12-4
CDR3nt: TGTGCCAGCAGTTTAGCGCCTGGACAGGGGGTAGATCGGCTCTACGAGCAGTACTTC
CDR3aa: CASSLAPGQGVDRLYEQYF

j_gene: TRBJ1-2
abundance: few
d_gene: NA
v_gene: TRBV28
CDR3nt: TGTGCCAGCAGTTTAGAACGGACCAGGGGCTACACCTTC
CDR3aa: CASSLERTRGYTF

j_gene: TRBJ1-2
abundance: few
d_gene: NA
v_gene: TRBV6-1
CDR3nt: TGTGCCAGCAGTGCCGGGACGCGGATGGCCGATGGCTACACCTTC
CDR3aa: CASSAGTRMADGYTF

j_gene: TRBJ2-3
abundance: many
d_gene: NA
v_gene: TRBV11-2
CDR3nt: TGTGCCAGCACCTTTGCGACTAGCACAGATACGCAGTATTTT
CDR3aa: CASTFATSTDTQYF

j_gene: TRBJ2-1
abundance: few
d_gene: TRBD1
v_gene: TRBV19
CDR3nt: TGTGCCAGTAGTCGAACCGCCGGGACAGCCTTTTACAATGAGCAGTTCTTC
CDR3aa: CASSRTAGTAFYNEQFF

j_gene: TRBJ1-1
abundance: many
d_gene: NA
v_gene: TRBV10-3
CDR3nt: TGTGCCATCAGTGAGGGAAGGACTGAAGCTTTCTTT
CDR3aa: CAISEGRTEAFF

j_gene: TRBJ2-6
abundance: NA
d_gene: NA
v_gene: TRBV7-8
CDR3nt: TGTGCCAGCAGCGACGGGGGGCGAACCGGCTCTGGGGCCAACGTCCTGACTTTC
CDR3aa: CASSDGGRTGSGANVLTF

j_gene: TRBJ2-5
abundance: many
d_gene: TRBD2
v_gene: TRBV20-1
CDR3nt: TGCAGTGCTAACTCGCTAGCGGGAGGGCAAGAGACCCAGTACTTC
CDR3aa: CSANSLAGGQETQYF

j_gene: TRBJ2-2
abundance: many
d_gene: NA
v_gene: TRBV7-9
CDR3nt: TGTGCCAGCCTTGACACCGGGGAGCTGTTTTTT
CDR3aa: CASLDTGELFF

j_gene: TRBJ2-5
abundance: many
d_gene: TRBD2
v_gene: TRBV5-6
CDR3nt: TGTGCCAGCAGCACCGGAGGGAGGGTGGAGACCCAGTACTTC
CDR3aa: CASSTGGRVETQYF

j_gene: TRBJ2-1
abundance: many
d_gene: NA
v_gene: TRBV9
CDR3nt: TGTGCCAGCAGCGTAGCTACTGGGAACGGTGAGCAGTTCTTC
CDR3aa: CASSVATGNGEQFF